This entry lists 9 T cell receptor beta chains sequenced from one sample in a study of blood T cell repertoires in COVID-19. TCRdb's table, derived via immunoSEQ multiplex PCR, lists solely in-frame clones and lacks some. The sample consists of 300,000 to 350,000 clones, about 85% of them appearing once. The sequenced sample consisted of peripheral blood. These receptors all stem from a young man with active or convalescent COVID-19.

The V and J genes are TRBV11-3 and TRBJ2-1; tentative D call: TRBD2 (6 bases). Trimming pared 1 base from V and 8 bases from J, leaving 15 bases between. This CDR3 spans 15 amino acids. The V gene's germline CDR1 is SGHNT and CDR2 YENEEA. Here the CDR3 reads CASSLGGGTGDEQFF. CDR3 DNA sequence: TGTGCCAGCAGCTTAGGAGGCGGGACGGGAGATGAGCAGTTCTTC. Full variable domain (remainder filled in from reference TRBV11-3 and TRBJ2-1): EAGVVQSPRYKIIEKKQPVAFWCNPISGHNTLYWYLQNLGQGPELLIRYENEEAVDDSQLPKDRFSAERLKGVDSTLKIQPAELGDSAVYLCASSLGGGTGDEQFFGPGTRLTVL.

This clone appeared once. The V call is TRBV6-5, the J call TRBJ1-2; D uncertain. CDR3 length equals 13 residues. The germline gives CDR1 MNHEY, CDR2 SVGAGI. V lost 5 bases to trimming and J lost 0 bases, with 7 bases between them. CDR3 in amino acids: CASSIGPNYGYTF. DNA of the CDR3: TGTGCCAGCAGTATTGGCCCTAACTATGGCTACACCTTC.

This chain joins TRBV19 and TRBJ2-7; a weak D match, TRBD2 (5 bases). The CDR3 spans 14 residues. Germline V gene data show CDR1 as LNHDA and CDR2 as SQIVND (reference sequence). V lost 0 bases, J lost 3 bases, and 9 bases lay in between. This CDR3 is CASSIDERSYEQYF. The DNA of the CDR3 is TGTGCCAGTAGTATAGATGAGCGGAGCTACGAGCAGTACTTC.

The DNA of the CDR3 is TGTGCCAGCTCACCACCTCAGGGGGCATACAATGAGCAGTTCTTC. Its protein product is CASSPPQGAYNEQFF. The V and J genes are TRBV18 and TRBJ2-1; 8 bases line up with TRBD1. The CDR3 runs 15 residues. The germline CDR1 and CDR2 sequences are KGHSH and LQKENI. The ends lost 0 bases at V and 4 bases at J; junction bases unmatched: 2.

This sequence joins TRBV11-2 and TRBJ1-6; D is unclear. Trimming shortened V by 3 bases and J by 10 bases, and 10 bases separated the two germline ends. Germline CDR1 SGHAT, CDR2 FQNNGV. The CDR3 spans 13 residues. The CDR3 spells CASSLRDGSPLHF. As DNA, the CDR3 is TGTGCCAGCAGCTTGAGGGATGGGTCACCCCTCCACTTT.

The gene calls are TRBV6-2 or TRBV6-3 and TRBJ2-7; TRBD1 matches 8 bases. CDR1 and CDR2 (germline): MNHEY, SVGEGT. The CDR3 consists of 16 residues. V shed 0 bases, J shed 5 bases, and the junction held 9 bases outside the gene matches. The CDR3 DNA sequence: TGTGCCAGCAGTTACTCTCCCGGACAGGGTACGGACGAGCAGTACTTC. It codes for CASSYSPGQGTDEQYF.

The chain links TRBV18 to TRBJ2-7; 8 positions agree with TRBD1. The germline CDR1 and CDR2 sequences are KGHSH and LQKENI. The CDR3 totals 13 residues. Unmatched junction bases numbered 2, after V lost 4 bases and J lost 3 bases. CDR3 bases: TGTGCCAGCTCACAGGGACAGGACTACGAGCAGTACTTC. Translated, it gives CASSQGQDYEQYF.

This sequence joins TRBV6-5 and TRBJ1-1, with D maybe TRBD1 (5 bases). The CDR3 is made up of 15 amino acids. Between the trimmed V and J ends, which lost 3 bases and 2 bases, there was a span of 13 bases. Germline CDR1 and CDR2: MNHEY and SVGAGI. The CDR3 loop is CASSYFSGPNTEAFF. As DNA, the CDR3 is TGTGCCAGCAGTTATTTCTCAGGGCCCAACACTGAAGCTTTCTTT.

This rearrangement joins TRBV19 to TRBJ1-2, with 7 bases aligning to TRBD1. V lost 3 bases and J lost 6; bases outside the gene matches: 22. The CDR3 consists of 19 residues. Germline V gene data show CDR1 as LNHDA and CDR2 as SQIVND (reference sequence). The chain's CDR3 is CASSMWVPTVGQFLDGYTF. The CDR3 DNA is TGTGCCAGTAGTATGTGGGTTCCGACCGTGGGACAGTTCCTCGATGGCTACACCTTC.